The 25 T cell receptor beta chains presented below share a single source sample, sequenced in a study of tissue T cells after allogeneic stem cell transplantation. Time point of the sample: mouse harvest day 14 after allogeneic transplant. Each mouse received 10^7 T-cell-depleted marrow cells plus 10^6 splenic CD5+ T cells by tail vein. The protocol was immunoSEQ multiplex PCR, while the TCRdb copy is restricted to in-frame clones and leaves out a portion. The data hold roughly 7,800 clones, with about a third observed a single time. The sample comprised skin. The receptors stem from a female BALB/c mouse given C57BL/6 T cells with graft-versus-host disease after an allogeneic hematopoietic cell transplant.

On this clone: Gene names denote mouse genes. The CDR3 extends 1 residue past the end of the read, so its final part is completed from the germline J gene. The rearrangement links TRBV26 to TRBJ1-4; tentatively, D is TRBD1 (6 bases). The CDR3 sequence is 13 residues long. Germline V lookup: CDR1 KGHPV, CDR2 FQNQEV (reference sequence). Between the trimmed V and J ends, which lost 7 bases and 4 bases, there was a span of 10 bases. The CDR3 loop reads CASTRDNNERLFF. The sequenced part of the CDR3 DNA is TGTGCCAGCACCCGGGACAACAACGAAAGATTATTT.

This clone is categorized as medium-sized. Gene names denote mouse genes. The CDR3 goes on 1 residue after the read ends, and that part is filled in from the germline J gene. The chain has TRBV26 and TRBJ2-7; 8 nucleotides line up with TRBD2. The germline gives CDR1 KGHPV, CDR2 FQNQEV (reference sequence). V dropped 2 bases and J dropped 6; count of bases not matched to a gene: 3. The CDR3 length is 13 residues. CDR3 protein: CASSLRGGSEQYF. The sequenced part of the CDR3 DNA is TGTGCCAGCAGTCTGAGGGGGGGCAGTGAACAGTAC.

In its sample, this clone ranks as medium-sized. Gene names refer to mouse genes. The sequence runs out 1 residue before the end of the CDR3; the remainder is reconstructed from the germline J gene. The chain combines TRBV13-2 with TRBJ2-4; D might be TRBD2 (5 bases). Trimming removed 5 bases at V and 3 bases at J, with 10 bases between. The CDR3 is made up of 13 amino acids. Germline CDR1 and CDR2: NNHNN and SYGAGS (reference sequence). The chain's CDR3 is CASGEWGQNTLYF. CDR3 bases read: TGTGCCAGCGGGGAATGGGGACAAAACACCTTGTAC.

This clone appeared a few times. The gene names here belong to mouse. The CDR3 extends 1 residue past the end of the read, so its final part is completed from the germline J gene. The chain couples TRBV1 to TRBJ1-1; 9 bases agree with TRBD1. The V gene end was trimmed by 4 bases and the J gene end by 1 base; junction bases not matched to a gene: 1. Germline assignment: CDR1 NSQYPW and CDR2 LRSPGD (reference sequence). This CDR3 comprises 14 residues. The covered CDR3 bases are TGCACCTGCAGTGACAGGGGGCGAAACACAGAAGTCTTC. Its protein product is CTCSDRGRNTEVF. The CDR3, in full, reads CTCSDRGRNTEVFF.

About this clone: The gene symbols are mouse symbols. The read finishes 1 residue shy of the CDR3 end, and the germline J gene is used to complete it. This chain links TRBV19 with TRBJ1-5; 10 nucleotides align to TRBD1. This CDR3 is built from 12 residues. From germline, CDR1 is FNHDT and CDR2 SITEND (reference sequence). With V trimmed by 4 bases and J by 9 bases, 1 base remained unmatched. Partial CDR3 DNA: TGTGCCAGCAGTCGGGACAGGGGGGCTCCGCTT. Residues: CASSRDRGAPL. The whole CDR3 is CASSRDRGAPLF.

Comments on this clone: Genes here carry mouse names. Coverage ceases 1 residue before the CDR3 finishes, and the germline J gene fills in the end. This chain links TRBV26 with TRBJ2-4, with 10 bases identical to TRBD1. CDR1 and CDR2 from the germline V gene are KGHPV and FQNQEV (reference sequence). CDR3 size: 14 residues. Trimming removed 5 bases from V and 7 bases from J; junction bases left unmatched: 6. The covered CDR3 bases are TGTGCCAGCAGTTCACGGACAGGGGGTTACACCTTGTAC. It yields the protein CASSSRTGGYTLY. The CDR3 in its entirety is CASSSRTGGYTLYF.

This clone appeared a few times. The gene names given are mouse names. The DNA ends 1 residue before the CDR3 does, and the rest of the CDR3 is filled in from the germline J gene. Other DNA sequences in this specimen translate into the identical CDR3. The rearrangement links TRBV26 to TRBJ1-3; TRBD1 agrees at 7 bases. The CDR3 extends over 14 amino acids. Germline V gene data show CDR1 as KGHPV and CDR2 as FQNQEV (reference sequence). The V and J ends lost 4 bases and 2 bases, in that order; junction bases with no gene match: 2. The covered CDR3 bases are TGTGCCAGCAGTCCTCAGGGGGCTGGAAATACGCTCTAT. Translation: CASSPQGAGNTLY. The whole CDR3 region reads CASSPQGAGNTLYF.

Points on this clone: Gene names refer to mouse genes. The read terminates 1 residue ahead of where the CDR3 ends, so the germline J gene completes it. The rearrangement links TRBV5 to TRBJ2-7; 8 bases match TRBD2. The junction had 8 bases not matched to a gene; V was cut back by 0 bases and J by 7 bases. From germline, CDR1 is LGHNA and CDR2 YNLKQL (reference sequence). The CDR3 contains 15 residues. Incomplete CDR3 DNA: TGTGCCAGCAGCCAAGATTGGGGGGGGGCGCGAGAACAGTAC. This encodes CASSQDWGGAREQY. The full CDR3 protein reads CASSQDWGGAREQYF.

Turning to this clone: Mouse names are used for the genes. CDR3 sequence reads: CASSLGGSSAETLYF. The CDR3 bases that were read are TGTGCAAGCAGCTTAGGTGGGTCTAGTGCAGAAACGCTGTAT. The V and J genes are TRBV16 and TRBJ2-3, with unresolved D. Coverage ceases 1 residue before the CDR3 finishes, and the germline J gene fills in the end. V was shortened by 1 base and J by 0 bases, with 8 bases between the two germline ends. This CDR3 has 15 amino acids. Germline CDR1 and CDR2: SGHSA and FRNQAP. Drawing the rest from reference TRBV16 and TRBJ2-3, the complete variable domain is NAGVIQTPRHKVTGKGQEATLWCEPISGHSAVFWYRQTIVQGLEFLTYFRNQAPIDDSGMPKERFSAQMPNQSHSTLKIQSTQPQDSAVYLCASSLGGSSAETLYFGSGTRLTVL.

To note about this clone: Mouse germline and gene names are used. The read terminates 1 residue ahead of where the CDR3 ends, so the germline J gene completes it. V is TRBV3 and J is TRBJ2-5; D not resolved. Trimming removed 1 base from V and 3 bases from J, with 5 bases in between. The length of the CDR3 is 13 residues. CDR1 and CDR2 from the germline V gene are SNHLY and FYNGKV (reference sequence). The CDR3 loop reads CASSLVRQDTQYF. The DNA read from the CDR3 is TGTGCCAGCAGCTTAGTCAGGCAAGACACCCAGTAC.

This clone was observed a handful of times. Genes here carry mouse names. The CDR3 end falls 1 residue outside the read, so it is completed with the germline J gene. This chain links TRBV15 with TRBJ1-4; D might be TRBD1 (5 bases). The ends were cut back, 1 base at V and 3 bases at J, with 6 bases in the middle. There are 14 residues in the CDR3. CDR1 and CDR2 from the germline V gene are SGHND and FRSKSL. The CDR3 region is CASSLGGTNERLFF. The CDR3 bases that were read are TGTGCCAGCAGTTTAGGGGGGACCAACGAAAGATTATTT.

A few counts support this clone. Gene names are the mouse ones. The read falls 1 residue short of the CDR3 end, and the missing part is taken from the germline J gene. This chain uses TRBV3 with TRBJ1-2, with D hard to call. Germline V gene lookup returns CDR1 SNHLY and CDR2 FYNGKV (reference sequence). Trimming cost V 3 bases and J 1 base, with 6 bases left between them. The CDR3 runs 13 residues. The CDR3 region is CASSLAGNSDYTF. The CDR3 bases that were read are TGTGCCAGCAGCTTGGCAGGAAACTCCGACTACACC.

There are a few counts of this clone. Gene names are mouse gene names. The CDR3 is cut off 1 residue early in the read; its end comes from the germline J gene. V is TRBV4 and J is TRBJ1-1, with D possibly being TRBD1 (6 bases). V dropped 5 bases and J dropped 10 bases, with 8 bases sitting between them. The CDR3 runs 10 residues. Germline assignment: CDR1 LGHDT and CDR2 YNNKQL (reference sequence). The CDR3 spells CASSHRAVFF. CDR3 DNA (partial): TGTGCCAGCAGCCACAGGGCAGTCTTC.

About this clone: Germline and genes: mouse. The CDR3 is cut off 1 residue early in the read; its end comes from the germline J gene. V is TRBV14 and J is TRBJ1-1, with TRBD1 as a possible D gene (6 bases). V was clipped by 5 bases and J by 2 bases, with 10 bases between them. Looked up from germline, CDR1 is SGHDT and CDR2 is FRDEAV. This CDR3 region has 13 residues. The part of the CDR3 DNA that was read is TGTGCCAGCAGACGGGACATCAACACAGAAGTCTTC. It encodes CASRRDINTEVF. The entire CDR3 is CASRRDINTEVFF.

Concerning this clone itself: Any gene name here is a mouse gene name. Read coverage stops 1 residue before the CDR3 terminus; the germline J gene supplies the remainder. This chain joins TRBV23 and TRBJ2-1; TRBD2 reflects the table's D call only, with no check against the DNA. CDR3 size: 15 residues. CDR1 and CDR2 (germline): KGHTA, FQNQQP. The chain's CDR3 is CSSSQAGANYAEQFF. CDR3 DNA (partial): TGCTCCAGCAGTCAGGCTGGGGCCAACTATGCTGAGCAGTTC.

A remark on this clone: All gene names here are mouse names. The read is 1 residue too short to cover the CDR3 end, so that end is filled in from the germline J gene. The V call is TRBV23, the J call TRBJ2-5; the tabulated D call, TRBD2, remains unverified against the DNA. This CDR3 has 13 amino acids. Germline V gene sequence: CDR1 KGHTA, CDR2 FQNQQP. CDR3 protein: CSSSQSLGDTQYF. Partial CDR3 DNA: TGCTCCAGCAGTCAATCCCTGGGAGACACCCAGTAC.

This clone was detected a few times. Mouse gene names and germline throughout. CDR3 sequence reads: CASSLPGENTLYF. The part of the CDR3 DNA that was read is TGTGCCAGCAGTCTGCCAGGCGAAAACACCTTGTAC. The gene calls are TRBV26 and TRBJ2-4; D gene uncertain. The read ends 1 residue early relative to the CDR3; the germline J gene fills the gap. V was cut by 2 bases and J by 4 bases, with 7 bases left in between. CDR3 length: 13 amino acids. Germline lookup yields CDR1 KGHPV and CDR2 FQNQEV (reference sequence).

Turning to this clone: Here the gene names and germline are mouse. The read falls 1 residue short of the CDR3 end, and the missing part is taken from the germline J gene. The chain uses TRBV3 and TRBJ1-1; 10 bases fit TRBD1. CDR3 size: 15 residues. CDR1 and CDR2 (germline): SNHLY, FYNGKV (reference sequence). V was pared by 1 base and J by 4 bases, with 3 bases of the junction left unmatched. The chain's CDR3 is CASSLGQGAGTEVFF. The CDR3 bases that were read are TGTGCCAGCAGCTTAGGACAGGGGGCTGGCACAGAAGTCTTC. Full variable domain (rest looked up from reference TRBV3 and TRBJ1-1): GPKVLQIPSHQIIDMGQMVTLNCDPVSNHLYFYWYKQILGQQMEFLVNFYNGKVMEKSKLFKDQFSVERPDGSYFTLKIQPTALEDSAVYFCASSLGQGAGTEVFFGKGTRLTVV.

Of note for this clone: Germline and genes here are mouse. The CDR3 goes on 1 residue after the read ends, and that part is filled in from the germline J gene. The chain is built from TRBV23 and TRBJ1-6; no check of the table's D call, TRBD1, against the DNA was made. TRBJ1-6 is treated as an ORF (open reading frame) with a function not yet certain. Looked up from germline, CDR1 is KGHTA and CDR2 is FQNQQP. CDR3 length: 14 residues. CDR3 protein: CSSSQSGYNSPLYF. The sequenced part of the CDR3 DNA is TGCTCCAGCAGTCAATCAGGTTATAATTCGCCCCTCTAC.

This clone is deemed medium-sized. Gene names are mouse gene names. The CDR3 end falls 1 residue outside the read, so it is completed with the germline J gene. V usage is TRBV26 and J usage is TRBJ2-3, with a possible D match to TRBD1 (6 bases). Germline CDR1 is KGHPV and CDR2 is FQNQEV (reference sequence). The CDR3 is made up of 12 amino acids. V lost 4 bases, J lost 6 bases, and 8 bases lay in between. Here the CDR3 reads CASSRTGETLYF. The covered CDR3 bases are TGTGCCAGCAGTCGAACAGGGGAAACGCTGTAT.

For this clone: The genes and germline here are from mouse. The CDR3 is cut off 1 residue early in the read; its end comes from the germline J gene. The chain recombines TRBV26 with TRBJ1-1; 10 nucleotides agree with TRBD1. Germline CDR1 reads KGHPV; CDR2 reads FQNQEV (reference sequence). The CDR3 is 14 residues long. Losses at the gene ends were 6 bases for V and 4 bases for J; bases not matched to a gene: 5. CDR3: CASSRQGASTEVFF. The DNA read from the CDR3 is TGTGCCAGCAGCCGACAGGGGGCGAGCACAGAAGTCTTC.

Comments on this clone: All gene names here are mouse names. The CDR3 goes on 1 residue after the read ends, and that part is filled in from the germline J gene. This chain connects TRBV29 to TRBJ1-3, with D possibly matching TRBD1 (6 bases). CDR1 and CDR2 from the germline V gene are MSHET and SYDVDS. The V gene lost 5 bases and the J gene lost 0 bases, with 14 bases spanning the gap. This CDR3 region has 16 residues. The CDR3 here is CASSPPGQNSGNTLYF. The CDR3 DNA, read in part, is TGTGCTAGCAGTCCACCGGGACAAAATTCTGGAAATACGCTCTAT. The whole variable domain, remainder taken from reference TRBV29 and TRBJ1-3, is DMKVTQMPRYLIKRMGENVLLECGQDMSHETMYWYRQDPGLGLQLIYISYDVDSNSEGDIPKGYRVSRKKREHFSLILDSAKTNQTSVYFCASSPPGQNSGNTLYFGEGSRLIVV.

About this clone itself: The gene symbols are mouse symbols. CDR3 bases read: TGTGCCAGCAGTCTGTCGGGCAGGGGTTCTGGAAATACGCTCTAT. As protein: CASSLSGRGSGNTLY. The entire CDR3 is CASSLSGRGSGNTLYF. The chain is built from TRBV26 and TRBJ1-3, with a possible D match to TRBD1 (6 bases). The read ends 1 residue before the CDR3 terminus; that terminus is restored from the germline J gene. The ends were cut back, 0 bases at V and 0 bases at J, with 9 bases in the middle. This CDR3 has 16 amino acids. CDR1 KGHPV and CDR2 FQNQEV come from the germline V gene (reference sequence). The whole variable domain, filled in from reference TRBV26 and TRBJ1-3, reads NSKVIQTPRYLVKGQGQKAKMRCIPEKGHPVVFWYQQNKNNEFKFLINFQNQEVLQQIDMTEKRFSAECPSNSPCSLEIQSSEAGDSALYLCASSLSGRGSGNTLYFGEGSRLIVV.

Notes on this clone: Mouse germline and gene names are used. Read data end 1 residue before the CDR3 end; the end is taken from the germline J gene. This chain joins TRBV12-2 and TRBJ2-7; 7 bases map to TRBD1. The CDR3 consists of 13 residues. The V and J ends lost 2 bases and 4 bases, in that order; junction bases with no gene match: 4. CDR1 is SGHLS, CDR2 HYDKME, per germline. The CDR3 sequence is CASSPGTEYEQYF. The covered CDR3 bases are TGTGCCAGCTCTCCCGGGACAGAATATGAACAGTAC.

Concerning this clone itself: Gene names are mouse gene names. The read ends 1 residue early relative to the CDR3; the germline J gene fills the gap. The chain links TRBV16 to TRBJ2-2; D may be TRBD1 (5 bases). The CDR3 spans 15 residues. V dropped 2 bases and J dropped 0 bases, with 7 bases sitting between them. Germline V gene data show CDR1 as SGHSA and CDR2 as FRNQAP. The CDR3 spells CASSLQGTNTGQLYF. The DNA read from the CDR3 is TGTGCAAGCAGCTTACAGGGAACAAACACCGGGCAGCTCTAC.